One sample yielded the 15 T cell receptor beta chains listed below, sequenced in a study of T-cell memory formation after mild COVID-19. TCRdb used MiXCR to reprocess the 5' RACE reads, holding one entry per CDR3 protein. This table holds about 210,000 distinct CDR3 sequences, 27% found once. Sequencing was carried out using PBMCs or a T cell subset sorted from them (not recorded which). These receptors all come from an adult woman who had mild COVID-19 (a few samples of this study predate the infection). Cell type and time point are not known.

The chain couples TRBV12-3 or TRBV12-4 to TRBJ1-1; D uncertain. The CDR3 totals 14 residues. Between the trimmed V and J ends, which lost 0 bases and 4 bases, there was a span of 9 bases. This chain's CDR3 is CASSLARSGTEAFF. The CDR3 region has the DNA TGTGCCAGCAGTTTAGCCAGGTCAGGCACTGAAGCTTTCTTT.

The chain is built from TRBV20-1 and TRBJ1-4; 9 bases align to TRBD1. V trimming: 5 bases; J trimming: 7 bases; junction bases outside the gene matches: 11. This CDR3 comprises 15 residues. Germline CDR1 DFQATT, CDR2 SNEGSKA (reference sequence). This CDR3 is CSAGRTGGGGEKLFF. In nucleotides, the CDR3 is TGCAGTGCTGGTAGAACAGGGGGCGGGGGTGAAAAACTGTTTTTT.

This clonotype has just a few counts. V gene TRBV4-3 combines with J gene TRBJ2-1; TRBD1 aligns across 8 bases. CDR3 size: 16 residues. The germline CDR1 and CDR2 sequences are LGHNA and YSLEER. V was pared by 5 bases and J by 4 bases, with 10 bases of the junction left unmatched. The CDR3 DNA reads TGCGCCAGCAGCTCAGCCGACAGGGGTGGATACAATGAGCAGTTCTTC. Translated: CASSSADRGGYNEQFF.

This chain joins TRBV5-1 and TRBJ2-2; D is perhaps TRBD2 (6 bases). V was trimmed by 3 bases and J by 6 bases, leaving 15 bases between them. CDR1 is SGHRS and CDR2 is YFSETQ in the germline V gene. The CDR3 has 15 amino acids. The CDR3: CASSSSQGLAGELFF. CDR3 in DNA: TGCGCCAGCAGCTCCTCTCAGGGACTGGCCGGGGAGCTGTTTTTT.

This clonotype came up many times. The genes are TRBV20-1 and TRBJ2-7, with TRBD1 identical over 8 bases. Trimming removed 5 bases from V and 3 bases from J; junction bases left unmatched: 9. This CDR3 region has 14 residues. The germline V gene has CDR1 DFQATT and CDR2 SNEGSKA (reference sequence). The CDR3 loop is CSAEDWTGSYEQYF. CDR3 coding DNA: TGCAGTGCTGAAGACTGGACAGGGAGCTACGAGCAGTACTTC.

This clonotype has just a few counts. The rearrangement joins TRBV9 to TRBJ2-2; D not resolved. Germline CDR1 and CDR2: SGDLS and YYNGEE. Trimming took 0 bases from V and 7 from J, leaving 10 bases between them. The length of the CDR3 is 14 residues. The CDR3 coding sequence is TGTGCCAGCAGCGTAGAGCCAGTCAGCGGGGAGCTGTTTTTT. As protein: CASSVEPVSGELFF.

CDR3 sequence: CASSQGPSGVTDTQYF. The DNA for the CDR3 is TGTGCCAGCAGCCAAGGGCCTAGCGGTGTCACAGATACGCAGTATTTT. The genes are TRBV3-1 and TRBJ2-3; TRBD2 aligns across 7 bases. V trimming: 1 base; J trimming: 2 bases; junction bases outside the gene matches: 6. CDR3 length: 16 residues. Germline CDR1 LGHDT, CDR2 YNNKEL (reference sequence).

The chain joins TRBV29-1 to TRBJ2-7; D assignment may be TRBD1 or TRBD2 (5 bases each). The V gene lost 1 base and the J gene lost 0 bases, with 13 bases spanning the gap. CDR3 length: 15 amino acids. Germline lookup yields CDR1 SQVTM and CDR2 ANQGSEA. The CDR3 DNA follows: TGCAGCGTTGAAGGTTTAGGGGACCGCTCCTACGAGCAGTACTTC. This sequence encodes CSVEGLGDRSYEQYF.

The CDR3 bases are TGTGCCAGCAGCTCCCCAGGCAGTTCCTACGAGCAGTACTTC. Its translation: CASSSPGSSYEQYF. The V and J genes are TRBV11-2 and TRBJ2-7; D unresolved. Deletions cut 4 bases from V and 1 base from J, with 11 bases between. CDR3 length: 14 residues. Germline lookup yields CDR1 SGHAT and CDR2 FQNNGV. Full variable domain (missing parts from reference TRBV11-2 and TRBJ2-7): EAGVAQSPRYKIIEKRQSVAFWCNPISGHATLYWYQQILGQGPKLLIQFQNNGVVDDSQLPKDRFSAERLKGVDSTLKIQPAKLEDSAVYLCASSSPGSSYEQYFGPGTRLTVT.

V usage is TRBV6-5 and J usage is TRBJ2-2; no definite D call. Germline-derived CDR1 and CDR2 are MNHEY and SVGAGI. There are 16 residues in the CDR3. Trimming took off 6 bases at V and 0 bases at J, with 14 bases between the two ends. CDR3 sequence: CASSLDGPTNTGELFF. CDR3 DNA: TGTGCCAGCAGCCTAGACGGTCCTACGAACACCGGGGAGCTGTTTTTT.

The V call is TRBV12-3 or TRBV12-4, the J call TRBJ2-3; 12 bases line up with TRBD1. V lost 7 bases to trimming and J lost 5 bases; unmatched junction nucleotides: 13. The CDR3 runs 17 residues. The DNA of the CDR3 is TGTGCCAGCACCATCACCCTGGGACAGGGGGCAAAAGATACGCAGTATTTT. It specifies CASTITLGQGAKDTQYF.

There are a few counts of this clonotype. The chain has TRBV27 and TRBJ2-7; D may be TRBD1 (6 bases). Germline-derived CDR1 and CDR2 are MNHEY and SMNVEV (reference sequence). V was trimmed by 6 bases and J by 1 base, leaving 22 bases between them. This CDR3 is 17 amino acids long. In DNA, the CDR3 is TGTGCCAGCAGAAAACAGGGCACTAACTACCCTTCCTACGAGCAGTACTTC. It translates to CASRKQGTNYPSYEQYF.

This chain joins TRBV24-1 and TRBJ1-1; 7 bases align to TRBD1. After removal of 8 bases from V and 3 bases from J, the junction contained 11 bases not matched to a gene. The CDR3 extends over 15 amino acids. From germline, CDR1 is KGHDR and CDR2 SFDVKD. CDR3 in DNA: TGTGCCACCACCCCACAGGGGCCAGAGTACACTGAAGCTTTCTTT. It translates to CATTPQGPEYTEAFF.

This sequence joins TRBV29-1 and TRBJ2-3; a possible D gene is TRBD1 (6 bases). The CDR3 loop spans 14 amino acids. Germline assignment: CDR1 SQVTM and CDR2 ANQGSEA. V was shortened by 7 bases and J by 0 bases, with 14 bases between the two germline ends. CDR3 in amino acids: CSGSGTPSTDTQYF. DNA of the CDR3: TGCAGCGGATCCGGGACACCTAGCACAGATACGCAGTATTTT.

In DNA form, the CDR3 reads TGTGCCAGCAGTTTAAACCGGTGGAATGAGCAGTTCTTC. It codes for CASSLNRWNEQFF. This chain uses TRBV12-3 or TRBV12-4 with TRBJ2-1; D is uncertain. The V end was cut by 2 bases, the J end by 7 bases, with 9 bases between. The CDR3 runs to 13 residues.